These 20 T cell receptor beta chains were all obtained from the same sample, sequenced in a study of cytomegalovirus exposure and HLA in healthy donors. Primers for the PCR totalled 60 Vbeta and 13 Jbeta. Repertoires were generated with immunoSEQ multiplex PCR, while TCRdb's copy carries only in-frame clones and drops some. The sample includes 150,000 to 200,000 clones, about 82% of them seen just once. Sequenced input: PBMCs. The receptors were sampled from a woman in her forties or fifties in good health and CMV-seropositive.

In its sample, this clone was seen a few times. The chain uses TRBV6-5 and TRBJ2-5; tentative D call: TRBD1 (6 bases). Germline CDR1 and CDR2: MNHEY and SVGAGI. Trimming pared 5 bases from V and 7 bases from J, leaving 17 bases between. The CDR3 is made up of 14 amino acids. The CDR3 nucleotides read TGTGCCAGCAGTGAGGGACACGGATTGGGGACCCAGTACTTC. As protein: CASSEGHGLGTQYF.

The J gene is TRBJ2-3, the V gene TRBV5-1, with D unresolved. Germline CDR1 SGHRS, CDR2 YFSETQ. This CDR3 spans 13 amino acids. The V end lost 5 bases, the J end lost 0 bases, and 7 bases lay between the germline ends. The DNA for the CDR3 is TGCGCCAGCAGACAGCCTAGCACAGATACGCAGTATTTT. This codes for CASRQPSTDTQYF. The full variable domain, completed using reference TRBV5-1 and TRBJ2-3, is KAGVTQTPRYLIKTRGQQVTLSCSPISGHRSVSWYQQTPGQGLQFLFEYFSETQRNKGNFPGRFSGRQFSNSRSEMNVSTLELGDSALYLCASRQPSTDTQYFGPGTRLTVL.

The V and J genes are TRBV5-5 and TRBJ2-7, with a possible D match to TRBD2 (5 bases). CDR1 is SGHKS, CDR2 YYEKEE, per germline (reference sequence). CDR3 length: 15 amino acids. V was shortened by 0 bases and J by 1 base, with 11 bases between the two germline ends. DNA of the CDR3: TGTGCCAGCAGCTTGGGGGGTAGCGATTCCTACGAGCAGTACTTC. This sequence encodes CASSLGGSDSYEQYF.

The chain carries TRBV7-8 and TRBJ1-2, with TRBD1 matching over 7 bases. The germline V gene encodes CDR1 SGHVS and CDR2 FQNEAQ. The CDR3 has 16 amino acids. After removal of 1 base from V and 1 base from J, the junction contained 6 bases not matched to a gene. CDR3 in DNA: TGTGCCAGCAGCTTAGGGACAGGCACCTTTAACTATGGCTACACCTTC. The encoded protein is CASSLGTGTFNYGYTF.

The chain recombines TRBV7-8 with TRBJ1-3; a possible D gene is TRBD1 (5 bases). Trimming left V 5 bases short and J 0 bases short, with 11 bases between. The CDR3 is 15 amino acids. Germline values: CDR1 SGHVS, CDR2 FQNEAQ. CDR3 region: CASSRTFSSGNTIYF. The DNA for the CDR3 is TGTGCCAGCAGCCGGACATTTAGCTCTGGAAACACCATATATTTT.

This chain uses TRBV19 with TRBJ1-4, with D perhaps TRBD1 (6 bases). Trimming removed 10 bases from V and 2 bases from J, with 14 bases in between. The CDR3 totals 14 residues. The germline V gene encodes CDR1 LNHDA and CDR2 SQIVND (reference sequence). The CDR3 DNA reads as TGTGCCACTAACAGGGAATCGACTAATGAAAAACTGTTTTTT. This codes for CATNRESTNEKLFF.

V and J are TRBV6-6 and TRBJ2-3; 7 bases line up with TRBD2. The CDR3 is 15 residues long. Per the germline V gene, CDR1 is MNHNY and CDR2 is SVGAGI (reference sequence). V shed 5 bases and J 4 bases; nucleotides not matched to a gene: 9. For the CDR3, the DNA is TGTGCCAGCAGTCGAGGTCGGGGGGACCCAGATACGCAGTATTTT. This gives the protein CASSRGRGDPDTQYF.

This clone appeared once. The chain carries TRBV5-1 and TRBJ2-3; perhaps TRBD2 as D (6 bases). Germline assignment: CDR1 SGHRS and CDR2 YFSETQ. The CDR3 is 14 amino acids. The V gene lost 4 bases and the J gene lost 0 bases, with 9 bases spanning the gap. DNA for the CDR3: TGCGCCAGCAGCCTTAGCGGTAGCACAGATACGCAGTATTTT. Translating it yields CASSLSGSTDTQYF.

This rearrangement joins TRBV5-1 to TRBJ2-1, with TRBD1 identical over 9 bases. With V trimmed by 4 bases and J by 8 bases, 7 bases remained unmatched. The CDR3 contains 14 residues. Germline V lookup: CDR1 SGHRS, CDR2 YFSETQ. CDR3 amino acids: CASSMTGGGDEQFF. The CDR3 DNA reads as TGCGCCAGCAGCATGACAGGGGGAGGCGATGAGCAGTTCTTC.

This clone has a single count. This chain links TRBV5-1 with TRBJ2-3; TRBD1 aligns across 7 bases. V was clipped by 2 bases and J by 4 bases; unmatched bases: 1. This CDR3 has 13 residues. Germline assignment: CDR1 SGHRS and CDR2 YFSETQ. CDR3 amino acids: CASSFRGSDTQYF. In DNA form, the CDR3 reads TGCGCCAGCAGCTTCAGGGGGTCAGATACGCAGTATTTT.

The rearrangement joins TRBV5-1 to TRBJ1-2; no definite D call. Germline values: CDR1 SGHRS, CDR2 YFSETQ. V shed 3 bases and J shed 1 base, with 13 bases lying between them. The CDR3 spans 15 residues. The CDR3 region has the DNA TGCGCCAGCAGCTCATACACCACCCTTAACTATGGCTACACCTTC. It yields the protein CASSSYTTLNYGYTF.

This clone turned up a few times. The chain uses TRBV2 and TRBJ2-5, with 9 positions matching TRBD1. Per germline, CDR1 SNHLY and CDR2 FYNNEI. V trimming: 6 bases; J trimming: 2 bases; junction bases outside the gene matches: 7. The CDR3 runs to 15 residues. The CDR3 reads CASRADRGRQETQYF. CDR3 sequence (DNA): TGTGCCAGCAGAGCGGACAGGGGCCGTCAAGAGACCCAGTACTTC.

The CDR3 is CASNMRELDGNEQFF. CDR3 DNA: TGTGCCAGCAATATGCGGGAGTTGGACGGGAATGAGCAGTTCTTC. The genes are TRBV2 and TRBJ2-1; 7 nucleotides match TRBD2. The CDR3 runs to 15 residues. With V trimmed by 7 bases and J by 7 bases, 13 bases remained unmatched. Germline CDR1 SNHLY, CDR2 FYNNEI. Looking up the rest from reference TRBV2 and TRBJ2-1 gives the full variable domain: EPEVTQTPSHQVTQMGQEVILRCVPISNHLYFYWYRQILGQKVEFLVSFYNNEISEKSEIFDDQFSVERPDGSNFTLKIRSTKLEDSAMYFCASNMRELDGNEQFFGPGTRLTVL.

This clone was seen more than once but under ten times. The rearrangement links TRBV7-2 to TRBJ2-2; D may be TRBD1 (6 bases). The CDR3 sequence is 14 residues long. Germline-derived CDR1 and CDR2 are SGHTA and FQGNSA. Between the trimmed V and J ends, which lost 8 bases and 4 bases, there was a span of 14 bases. CDR3 loop: CASQGQRTTGELFF. Here the CDR3 DNA reads TGTGCCAGCCAGGGGCAGCGAACCACCGGGGAGCTGTTTTTT.

The V gene is TRBV2, the J gene TRBJ2-7; a possible D gene is TRBD2 (5 bases). V was trimmed by 9 bases and J by 1 base, leaving 13 bases between them. The length of the CDR3 is 13 residues. Germline V gives CDR1 SNHLY, CDR2 FYNNEI. Here the CDR3 reads CASQRDVSYEQYF. The CDR3 nucleotides are TGTGCCAGTCAGAGGGATGTATCCTACGAGCAGTACTTC.

This clone has only one observation. The chain has TRBV27 and TRBJ2-1; D remains unclear. This CDR3 comprises 13 residues. Germline-derived CDR1 and CDR2 are MNHEY and SMNVEV (reference sequence). V was pared by 5 bases and J by 5 bases, with 10 bases between. Here the CDR3 DNA reads TGTGCCAGCAGTCTTAGATTGCACAATGAGCAGTTCTTC. Its protein product is CASSLRLHNEQFF.

There are a few counts of this clone. This rearrangement joins TRBV19 to TRBJ2-1; 7 bases fit TRBD2. V shed 8 bases, J shed 1 base, and the junction held 8 bases outside the gene matches. The CDR3 has 15 residues. Per the germline V gene, CDR1 is LNHDA and CDR2 is SQIVND (reference sequence). This chain's CDR3 is CASGRAGVSYNEQFF. CDR3 sequence (DNA): TGTGCCAGTGGTAGGGCGGGAGTTTCCTACAATGAGCAGTTCTTC.

In DNA form, the CDR3 reads TGTGCCAGCAGCGCCTCCAAGGACAAGAACTATGGCTACACCTTC. Its protein product is CASSASKDKNYGYTF. The chain couples TRBV9 to TRBJ1-2; TRBD1 might be the D (5 bases). Germline V gives CDR1 SGDLS, CDR2 YYNGEE. The V end was cut by 3 bases, the J end by 2 bases, with 14 bases between. The CDR3 consists of 15 residues.

V and J are TRBV5-1 and TRBJ2-2, with 7 bases that match TRBD1. V was clipped by 2 bases and J by 4 bases; unmatched bases: 2. The CDR3 totals 14 residues. Germline CDR1 SGHRS, CDR2 YFSETQ. CDR3 in amino acids: CASSLQGSTGELFF. For the CDR3, the DNA is TGCGCCAGCAGCTTACAGGGGTCCACCGGGGAGCTGTTTTTT. Looking up the rest from reference TRBV5-1 and TRBJ2-2 gives the full variable domain: KAGVTQTPRYLIKTRGQQVTLSCSPISGHRSVSWYQQTPGQGLQFLFEYFSETQRNKGNFPGRFSGRQFSNSRSEMNVSTLELGDSALYLCASSLQGSTGELFFGEGSRLTVL.

The chain uses TRBV5-4 and TRBJ2-7; the D gene is possibly TRBD2 (5 bases). The CDR3 runs to 17 residues. V was trimmed by 1 base and J by 3 bases, leaving 20 bases between them. Germline V lookup: CDR1 SGHNT, CDR2 YYREEE (reference sequence). Here the CDR3 reads CASSLRAGMVQVYEQYF. The CDR3 region has the DNA TGTGCCAGCAGCTTGCGTGCGGGTATGGTCCAAGTCTACGAGCAGTACTTC. The variable domain in full, completed from reference TRBV5-4 and TRBJ2-7, reads ETGVTQSPTHLIKTRGQQVTLRCSSQSGHNTVSWYQQALGQGPQFIFQYYREEENGRGNFPPRFSGLQFPNYSSELNVNALELDDSALYLCASSLRAGMVQVYEQYFGPGTRLTVT.